This is a list of T cell receptor beta chains from one sample in a study of CD8+ T cells in alopecia areata. Sequenced by immunoSEQ multiplex PCR; TCRdb stores in-frame clones only, minus some. The sample has fewer than 250,000 clones; about 65% are singletons. Sequencing was performed on CD4+ T cells sorted from blood, taken around week 50, from a patient treated with tofacitinib. The receptors come from a human donor with alopecia areata. Each CDR3 is given with its conserved first and last residue. The order of the fields is J gene, V gene, CDR3 protein.

>TRBJ1-5|TRBV6-4
CASSATGQWDQPQHF
>TRBJ2-7|TRBV7-6
CASSLDRPYEQYF
>TRBJ2-2|TRBV5-1
CASSIDGAGELFF
>TRBJ1-2|TRBV5-1
CASSLTGDIPRANYGYTF
>TRBJ2-5|TRBV15
CATSRDVGTGGQETQYF
>TRBJ2-7|TRBV2
CASSGVTGPPREQYF
>TRBJ1-1|TRBV29-1
CSGDEANTEAFF
>TRBJ2-1|TRBV7-2
CASSLQGREKEQFF
>TRBJ2-1|TRBV29-1
CSVRRRGDNEQFF
>TRBJ1-2|TRBV6-5
CASSYSRGPYGYTF
>TRBJ1-6|TRBV11-2
CASSAKAGSLNSPLHF
>TRBJ2-1|TRBV2
CASRVFASYNEQFF
>TRBJ2-7|TRBV6-1
CATIGPLQGKEQYF
>TRBJ2-3|TRBV2
CASRKTSGEDGTQYF
>TRBJ1-6|TRBV5-1
CASSQLESNSPLHF
>TRBJ2-3|TRBV29-1
CSESTQWGTQYF
>TRBJ1-4|TRBV6-5
CASRGKNEKLFF
>TRBJ1-5|TRBV30
CAWSGQGQGFFQPQHF
>TRBJ2-7|TRBV29-1
CSVAQGQGYEQYF
>TRBJ1-2|TRBV29-1
CSGHGGGGYGYTF
>TRBJ2-3|TRBV23-1
CASSHCRQGLITDTQYF
>TRBJ2-7|TRBV25-1
CATSIVRSLGYEQYF
>TRBJ2-7|TRBV19
CASSMSTYEQYF